The T cell receptor beta chain described here comes from a study of Graves' ophthalmopathy and Graves' hyperthyroidism. The CDR3 is 13 amino acids long, termini counted. The germline CDR1 and CDR2 sequences are MGHDK and SYGVNS. This clonotype was detected once. The DNA is omitted, as the CDR3 cannot be located on it reliably, and the CDR3 follows TCRdb's listing. RNA transcripts served as template for amplifying TCR beta CDR3 sequences. An initial RT-PCR round employing HTBI primers preceded a second-round multiplex PCR. TCRdb itself ran the multiplex PCR reads through MiXCR, one entry per CDR3 protein. Of 1 million to 1.3 million distinct CDR3 sequences listed, about two fifths are singletons. The diagnostic workup employed clinical symptoms, serum thyroxine, TRAb, thyroid ultrasound and orbital computed tomography.

The chain combines TRBV25-1 with TRBJ1-2. Material for sequencing was peripheral blood or thyroid tissue (not recorded which). This clonotype was sampled from an adult man with Graves' hyperthyroidism. The CDR3 sequence is CACSARWPLGYTF.